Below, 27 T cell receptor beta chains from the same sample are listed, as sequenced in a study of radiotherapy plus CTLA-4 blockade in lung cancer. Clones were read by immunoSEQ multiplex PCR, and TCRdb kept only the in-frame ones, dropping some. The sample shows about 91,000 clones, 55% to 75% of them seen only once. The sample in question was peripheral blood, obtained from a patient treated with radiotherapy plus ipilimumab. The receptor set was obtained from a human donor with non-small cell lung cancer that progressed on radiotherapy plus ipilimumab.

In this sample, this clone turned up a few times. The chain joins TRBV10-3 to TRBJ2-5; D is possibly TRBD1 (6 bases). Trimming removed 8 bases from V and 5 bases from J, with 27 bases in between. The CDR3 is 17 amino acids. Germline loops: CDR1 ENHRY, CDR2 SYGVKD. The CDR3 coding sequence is TGTGCCATCTCCGACCCTACAGGGTCTACGGGTGACGAGACCCAGTACTTC. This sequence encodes CAISDPTGSTGDETQYF.

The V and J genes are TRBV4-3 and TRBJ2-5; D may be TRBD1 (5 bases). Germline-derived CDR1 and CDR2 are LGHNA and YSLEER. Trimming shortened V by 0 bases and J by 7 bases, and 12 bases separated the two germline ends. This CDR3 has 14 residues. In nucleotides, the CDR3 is TGCGCCAGCAGCCAAGATCTCTGGCAGGGGACCCAGTACTTC. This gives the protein CASSQDLWQGTQYF.

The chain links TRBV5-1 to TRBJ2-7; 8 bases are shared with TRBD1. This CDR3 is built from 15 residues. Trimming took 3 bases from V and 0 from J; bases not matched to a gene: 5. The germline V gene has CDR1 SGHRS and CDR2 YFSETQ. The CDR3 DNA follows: TGCGCCAGCAGCTCTCGGACAGGGAGCTCCTACGAGCAGTACTTC. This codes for CASSSRTGSSYEQYF. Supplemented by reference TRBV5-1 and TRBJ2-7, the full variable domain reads KAGVTQTPRYLIKTRGQQVTLSCSPISGHRSVSWYQQTPGQGLQFLFEYFSETQRNKGNFPGRFSGRQFSNSRSEMNVSTLELGDSALYLCASSSRTGSSYEQYFGPGTRLTVT.

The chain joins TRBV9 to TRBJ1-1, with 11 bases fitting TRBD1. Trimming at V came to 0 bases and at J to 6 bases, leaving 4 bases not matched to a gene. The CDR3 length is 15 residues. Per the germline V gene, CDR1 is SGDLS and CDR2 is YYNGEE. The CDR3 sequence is CASSVVVGQGAEAFF. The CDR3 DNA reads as TGTGCCAGCAGCGTAGTAGTGGGACAGGGGGCTGAAGCTTTCTTT.

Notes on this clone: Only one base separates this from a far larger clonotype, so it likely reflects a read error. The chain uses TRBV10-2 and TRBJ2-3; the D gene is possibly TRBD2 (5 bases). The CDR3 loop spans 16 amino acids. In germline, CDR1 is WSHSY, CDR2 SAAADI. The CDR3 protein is CARSESLGGYTDTQYF. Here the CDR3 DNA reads TGCGCCCGCAGTGAGTCTCTTGGCGGGTACACAGATACGCAGTATTTT.

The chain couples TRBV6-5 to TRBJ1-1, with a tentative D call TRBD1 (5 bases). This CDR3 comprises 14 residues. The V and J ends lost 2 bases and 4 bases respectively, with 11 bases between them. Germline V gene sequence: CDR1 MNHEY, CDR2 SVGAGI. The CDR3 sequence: CASSYQSGGTEAFF. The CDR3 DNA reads TGTGCCAGCAGTTACCAGTCCGGGGGCACTGAAGCTTTCTTT.

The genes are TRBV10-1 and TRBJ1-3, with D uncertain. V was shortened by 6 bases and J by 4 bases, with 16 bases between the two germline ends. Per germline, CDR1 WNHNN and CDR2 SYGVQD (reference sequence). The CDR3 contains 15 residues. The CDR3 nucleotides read TGCGCCAGCAGCCCTGGAGGAGTAGGGGGAAACACCATATATTTT. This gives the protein CASSPGGVGGNTIYF.

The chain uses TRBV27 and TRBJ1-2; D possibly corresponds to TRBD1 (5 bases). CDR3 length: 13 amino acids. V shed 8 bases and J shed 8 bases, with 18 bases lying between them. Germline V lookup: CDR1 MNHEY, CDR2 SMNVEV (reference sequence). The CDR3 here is CASRTRGSEGYTF. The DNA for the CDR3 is TGTGCCAGCCGGACGAGGGGAAGTGAGGGCTACACCTTC.

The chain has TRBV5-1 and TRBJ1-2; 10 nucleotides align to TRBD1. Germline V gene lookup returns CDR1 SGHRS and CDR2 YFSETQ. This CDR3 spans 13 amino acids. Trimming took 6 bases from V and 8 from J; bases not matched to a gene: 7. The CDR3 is CASTSDRGEGYTF. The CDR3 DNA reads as TGCGCCAGCACCTCGGACAGGGGGGAGGGCTACACCTTC.

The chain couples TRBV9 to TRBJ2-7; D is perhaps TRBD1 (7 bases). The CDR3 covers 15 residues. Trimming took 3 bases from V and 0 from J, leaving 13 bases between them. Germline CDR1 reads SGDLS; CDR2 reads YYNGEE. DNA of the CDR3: TGTGCCAGCAGCGCGGCGGGACAGAGCTCCTACGAGCAGTACTTC. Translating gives CASSAAGQSSYEQYF.

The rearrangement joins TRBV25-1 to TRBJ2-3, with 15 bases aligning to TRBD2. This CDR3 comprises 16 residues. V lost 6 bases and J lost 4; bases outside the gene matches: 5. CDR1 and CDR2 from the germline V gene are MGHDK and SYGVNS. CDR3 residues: CASRPGTSGRSDTQYF. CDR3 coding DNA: TGTGCCAGCAGACCCGGGACTAGCGGGAGGTCAGATACGCAGTATTTT.

This chain's CDR3 is CASKTSSNTGELFF. The CDR3 coding sequence is TGTGCCAGCAAAACGTCATCGAACACCGGGGAGCTGTTTTTT. The chain is built from TRBV7-9 and TRBJ2-2; D is unresolved. This CDR3 contains 14 residues. Germline V CDR1 and CDR2: SEHNR, FQNEAQ (reference sequence). V was trimmed by 7 bases and J by 0 bases, leaving 9 bases between them.

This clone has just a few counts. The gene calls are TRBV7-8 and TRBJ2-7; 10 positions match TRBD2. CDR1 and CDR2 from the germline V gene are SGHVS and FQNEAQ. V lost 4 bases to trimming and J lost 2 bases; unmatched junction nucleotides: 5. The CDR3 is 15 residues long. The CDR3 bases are TGTGCCAGCAGCTCTAGCGGGGGTGGCCCCTACGAGCAGTACTTC. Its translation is CASSSSGGGPYEQYF. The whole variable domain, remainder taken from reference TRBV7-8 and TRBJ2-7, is GAGVSQSPRYKVAKRGQDVALRCDPISGHVSLFWYQQALGQGPEFLTYFQNEAQLDKSGLPSDRFFAERPEGSVSTLKIQRTQQEDSAVYLCASSSSGGGPYEQYFGPGTRLTVT.

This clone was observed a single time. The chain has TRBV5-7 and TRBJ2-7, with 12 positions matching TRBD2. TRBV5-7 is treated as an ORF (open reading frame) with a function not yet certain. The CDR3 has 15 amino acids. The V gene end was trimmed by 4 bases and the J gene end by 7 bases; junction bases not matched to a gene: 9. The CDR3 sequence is CASSPLAGGPGEQYF. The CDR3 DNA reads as TGTGCCAGCAGCCCCCTAGCGGGAGGGCCAGGGGAGCAGTACTTC.

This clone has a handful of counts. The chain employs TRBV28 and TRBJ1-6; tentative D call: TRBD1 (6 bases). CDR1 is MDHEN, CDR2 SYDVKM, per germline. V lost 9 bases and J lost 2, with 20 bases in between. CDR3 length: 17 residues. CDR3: CASYAPYRAPYNSPLHF. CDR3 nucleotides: TGTGCCAGTTACGCGCCTTACAGGGCCCCCTATAATTCACCCCTCCACTTT.

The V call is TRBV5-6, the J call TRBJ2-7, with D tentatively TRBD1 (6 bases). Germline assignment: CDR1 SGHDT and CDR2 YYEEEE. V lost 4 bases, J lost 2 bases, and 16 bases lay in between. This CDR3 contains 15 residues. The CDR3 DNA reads TGTGCCAGCAGCGCCAGGGGACACCCCGCCTACGAGCAGTACTTC. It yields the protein CASSARGHPAYEQYF.

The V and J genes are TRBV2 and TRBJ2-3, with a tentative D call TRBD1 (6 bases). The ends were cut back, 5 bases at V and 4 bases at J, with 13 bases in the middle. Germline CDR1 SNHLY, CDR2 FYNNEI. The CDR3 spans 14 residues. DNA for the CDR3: TGTGCCAGCAGTTACAGGGTCGGGGCAGATACGCAGTATTTT. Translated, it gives CASSYRVGADTQYF.

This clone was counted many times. CDR3 sequence reads: CSVDLFEETQYF. The CDR3 coding sequence is TGCAGCGTTGACCTTTTTGAAGAGACCCAGTACTTC. The chain recombines TRBV29-1 with TRBJ2-5; no firm D call. Germline CDR1 is SQVTM and CDR2 is ANQGSEA. Trimming took 3 bases from V and 3 from J, leaving 8 bases between them. The length of the CDR3 is 12 residues.

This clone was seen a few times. This chain's CDR3 is CASSDLGQRGLEAEAFF. CDR3 nucleotide sequence: TGTGCCAGCAGTGACCTAGGACAGCGTGGTCTAGAGGCTGAAGCTTTCTTT. This rearrangement joins TRBV2 to TRBJ1-1, with D tentatively TRBD1 (6 bases). The length of the CDR3 is 17 residues. Between the trimmed V and J ends, which lost 3 bases and 6 bases, there was a span of 23 bases. From germline, CDR1 is SNHLY and CDR2 FYNNEI.

CDR3: CASSPGGTLNTGELFF. In DNA form, the CDR3 reads TGTGCCAGCAGCCCAGGGGGGACACTTAACACCGGGGAGCTGTTTTTT. The chain employs TRBV7-9 and TRBJ2-2, with a weak D call TRBD1 (7 bases). This CDR3 region has 16 residues. In germline, CDR1 is SEHNR, CDR2 FQNEAQ (reference sequence). The V end lost 5 bases, the J end lost 2 bases, and 15 bases lay between the germline ends.

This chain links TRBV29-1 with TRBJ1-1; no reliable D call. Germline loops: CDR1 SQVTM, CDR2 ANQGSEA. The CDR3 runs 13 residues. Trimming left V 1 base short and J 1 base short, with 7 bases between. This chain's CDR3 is CSVEVPKNTEAFF. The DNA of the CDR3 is TGCAGCGTTGAAGTCCCAAAGAACACTGAAGCTTTCTTT. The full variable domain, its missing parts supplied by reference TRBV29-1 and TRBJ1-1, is SAVISQKPSRDICQRGTSLTIQCQVDSQVTMMFWYRQQPGQSLTLIATANQGSEATYESGFVIDKFPISRPNLTFSTLTVSNMSPEDSSIYLCSVEVPKNTEAFFGQGTRLTVV.

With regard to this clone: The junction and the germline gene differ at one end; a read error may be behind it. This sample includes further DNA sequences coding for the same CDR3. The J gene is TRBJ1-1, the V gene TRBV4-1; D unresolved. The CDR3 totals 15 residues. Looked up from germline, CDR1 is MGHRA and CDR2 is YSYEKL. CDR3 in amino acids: CASSQEGAMNTEAFF. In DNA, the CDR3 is TGCGCCAGCAGTCAAGAGGGAGCTATGAACACTGAAGCTTTCTTT.

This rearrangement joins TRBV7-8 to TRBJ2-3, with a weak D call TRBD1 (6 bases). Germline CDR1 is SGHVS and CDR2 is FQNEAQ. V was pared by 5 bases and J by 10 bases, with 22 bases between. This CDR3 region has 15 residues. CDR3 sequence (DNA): TGTGCCAGCAGCCTAGGGGGAATGCTAGCAGAAGCGCAGTATTTT. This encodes CASSLGGMLAEAQYF.

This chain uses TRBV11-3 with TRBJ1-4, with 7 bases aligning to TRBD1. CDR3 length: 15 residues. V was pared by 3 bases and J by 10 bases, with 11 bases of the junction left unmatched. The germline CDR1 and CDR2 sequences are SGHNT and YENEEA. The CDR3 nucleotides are TGTGCCAGCAGCTTTACCGGGACAGAGGATGGAAAACTGTTTTTT. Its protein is CASSFTGTEDGKLFF.

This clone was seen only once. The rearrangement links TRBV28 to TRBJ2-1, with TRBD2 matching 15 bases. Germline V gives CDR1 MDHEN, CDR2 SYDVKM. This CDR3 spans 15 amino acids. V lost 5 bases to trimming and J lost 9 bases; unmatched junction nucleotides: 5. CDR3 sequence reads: CASSRTSGREGEQFF. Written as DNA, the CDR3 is TGTGCCAGCAGTCGGACTAGCGGGAGGGAGGGTGAGCAGTTCTTC.

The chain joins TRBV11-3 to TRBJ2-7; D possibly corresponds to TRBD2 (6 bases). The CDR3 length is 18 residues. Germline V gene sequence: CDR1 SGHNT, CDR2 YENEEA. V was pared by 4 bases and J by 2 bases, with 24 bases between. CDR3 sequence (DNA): TGTGCCAGCAGCTCCCCTTCGAGGGCCCGGCGGGGCCCCTACGAGCAGTACTTC. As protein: CASSSPSRARRGPYEQYF.

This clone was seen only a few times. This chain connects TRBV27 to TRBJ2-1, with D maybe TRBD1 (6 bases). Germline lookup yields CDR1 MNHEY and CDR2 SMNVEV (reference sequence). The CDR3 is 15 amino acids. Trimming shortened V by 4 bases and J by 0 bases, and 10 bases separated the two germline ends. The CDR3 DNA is TGTGCCAGCAGTTCCGTGGACAGCTCCTACAATGAGCAGTTCTTC. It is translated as CASSSVDSSYNEQFF.